This T cell receptor (beta chain) is from a study of response to subunit inactivated influenza vaccine. This clonotype occurred many times. Germline lookup yields CDR1 MNHEY and CDR2 SVGEGT. V was clipped by 4 bases and J by 7 bases, with 14 bases between them. CDR3 length: 14 residues. MiXCR, run by TCRdb on the RT-PCR reads, gives a single entry per CDR3 protein. The sample comprises roughly 780,000 distinct CDR3 sequences, less than 20% of which are singletons, and about 11% rests with the top ten. The chain carries TRBV6-2 or TRBV6-3 and TRBJ2-1; D possibly corresponds to TRBD2 (5 bases). Sample: PBMCs from blood, taken less than 6 days after vaccination. This sequence was found in a man between 45 and 60 years old who received an inactivated influenza vaccine. DNA of the CDR3: TGTGCCAGCAGTTCAGTAGCGAGAACTAATGAGCAGTTCTTC. Encoded protein: CASSSVARTNEQFF.